One TCR beta chain is described in this entry. This sample was taken from a study of cytomegalovirus exposure and HLA in healthy donors. From germline, CDR1 is MDHEN and CDR2 SYDVKM. V lost 6 bases and J lost 4; bases outside the gene matches: 10. The CDR3 runs 16 residues. Data came from immunoSEQ multiplex PCR; TCRdb stores just in-frame clones and leaves some out. The top ten hold about 1.8% of the sample, which has 110,000 or so clones, approximately 88% seen once. Input material: PBMCs. The V and J genes are TRBV28 and TRBJ1-5; TRBD1 aligns across 9 bases. The clonotype was recovered from a man between 18 and 29 years old in good health and CMV-seronegative. CDR3 residues: CASSRRLGTGNQPQHF. The CDR3 coding sequence is TGTGCCAGCAGCAGAAGGCTTGGGACAGGGAATCAGCCCCAGCATTTT.